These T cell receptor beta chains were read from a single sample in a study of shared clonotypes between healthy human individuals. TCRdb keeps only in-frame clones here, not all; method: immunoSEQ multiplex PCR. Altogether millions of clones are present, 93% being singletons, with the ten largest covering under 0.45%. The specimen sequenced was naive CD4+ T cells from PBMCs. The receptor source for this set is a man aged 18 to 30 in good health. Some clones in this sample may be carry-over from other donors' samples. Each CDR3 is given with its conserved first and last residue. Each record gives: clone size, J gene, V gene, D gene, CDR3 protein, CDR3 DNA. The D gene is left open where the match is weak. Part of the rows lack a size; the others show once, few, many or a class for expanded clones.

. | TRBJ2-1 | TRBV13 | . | CASSLRVLGGAEQFF | TGTGCCAGCAGCTTACGAGTCTTAGGCGGGGCGGAGCAGTTCTTC
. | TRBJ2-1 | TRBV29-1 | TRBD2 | CSVLSGGPQFF | TGCAGCGTTCTCTCGGGAGGGCCCCAGTTCTTC
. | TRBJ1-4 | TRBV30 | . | CAWSVFHTNEKLFF | TGTGCCTGGAGTGTTTTTCATACTAATGAAAAACTGTTTTTT
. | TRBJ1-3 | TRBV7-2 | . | CASSLLGAAHGNTIYF | TGTGCCAGCAGCTTATTAGGGGCAGCCCATGGAAACACCATATATTTT
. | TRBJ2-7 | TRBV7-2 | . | CASSLGGQLYEQYF | TGTGCCAGCAGCTTAGGCGGACAGCTATACGAGCAGTACTTC
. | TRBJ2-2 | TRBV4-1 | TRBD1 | CASSQDGDRATNTGELFF | TGCGCCAGCAGCCAAGATGGTGACAGGGCCACGAACACCGGGGAGCTGTTTTTT
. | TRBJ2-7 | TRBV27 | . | CASSLNRAYYEQYF | TGTGCCAGCAGCCTCAACAGGGCCTACTACGAGCAGTACTTC
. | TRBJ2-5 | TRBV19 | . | CASSMTAVQETQYF | TGTGCCAGTAGTATGACAGCAGTCCAAGAGACCCAGTACTTC
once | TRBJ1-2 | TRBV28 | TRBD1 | CASSSPSDRVNYGYTF | TGTGCCAGCAGTTCCCCCTCGGACAGGGTCAACTATGGCTACACCTTC
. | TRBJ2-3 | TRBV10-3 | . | CAITQRGEDTQYF | TGTGCCATCACCCAACGAGGGGAAGATACGCAGTATTTT
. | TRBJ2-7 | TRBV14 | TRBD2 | CASSQGPAGEFYEQYF | TGTGCCAGCAGCCAAGGTCCAGCGGGAGAGTTCTACGAGCAGTACTTC
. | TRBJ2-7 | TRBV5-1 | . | CASSLAGDIYEQYF | TGCGCCAGCAGCTTGGCCGGAGACATCTACGAGCAGTACTTC
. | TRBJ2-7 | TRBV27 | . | CASSPKDRQTPGYEQYF | TGTGCCAGCAGCCCCAAAGACCGGCAGACCCCGGGGTACGAGCAGTACTTC
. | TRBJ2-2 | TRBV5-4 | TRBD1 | CASSRDRGDTGELFF | TGTGCCAGCAGCAGGGACAGGGGCGACACCGGGGAGCTGTTTTTT
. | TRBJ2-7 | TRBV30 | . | CAWKVAGRGHEQYF | TGTGCCTGGAAAGTAGCGGGGAGGGGGCACGAGCAGTACTTC
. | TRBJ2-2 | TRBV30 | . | CAWSPTTRDTGELFF | TGTGCCTGGAGTCCCACTACAAGAGACACCGGGGAGCTGTTTTTT
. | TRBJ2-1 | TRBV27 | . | CASSTLAAGRMNEQFF | TGTGCCAGCAGTACGCTCGCTGCGGGACGTATGAATGAGCAGTTCTTC
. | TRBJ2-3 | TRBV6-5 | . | CASSYSAGPTDTQYF | TGTGCCAGCAGTTACTCTGCGGGCCCCACAGATACGCAGTATTTT
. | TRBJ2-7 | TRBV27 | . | CASSLRDGSYEQYF | TGTGCCAGCAGTTTAAGGGACGGTTCCTACGAGCAGTACTTC
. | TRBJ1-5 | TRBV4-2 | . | CASSQPQEDNQPQHF | TGTGCCAGCAGCCAGCCACAGGAGGATAATCAGCCCCAGCATTTT
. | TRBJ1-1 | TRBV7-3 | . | CASSLAPNTEAFF | TGTGCCAGCAGCCTGGCTCCAAACACTGAAGCTTTCTTT
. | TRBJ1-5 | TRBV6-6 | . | CASSYGRGFDQPQHF | TGTGCCAGCAGTTACGGGAGGGGGTTCGATCAGCCCCAGCATTTT
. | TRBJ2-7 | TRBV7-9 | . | CASPPSGASYEQYF | TGTGCCAGTCCCCCTTCCGGGGCCTCCTACGAGCAGTACTTC
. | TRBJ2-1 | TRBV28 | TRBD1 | CASSLGGTGLYNEQFF | TGTGCCAGCAGTTTAGGCGGGACAGGGTTGTACAATGAGCAGTTCTTC
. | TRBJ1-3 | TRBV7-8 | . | CASSPTGNTIYF | TGTGCCAGCAGCCCGACCGGAAACACCATATATTTT
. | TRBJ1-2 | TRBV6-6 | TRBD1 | CASSYSGGQVDYGYTF | TGTGCCAGCAGTTACTCGGGGGGACAGGTCGACTATGGCTACACCTTC
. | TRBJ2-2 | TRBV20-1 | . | CSARFSGELFF | TGCAGTGCTAGATTCTCCGGGGAGCTGTTTTTT
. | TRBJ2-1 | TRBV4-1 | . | CASSLRDGRALLDEQFF | TGCGCCAGCAGCCTCCGAGATGGGCGGGCGCTTCTGGATGAGCAGTTCTTC
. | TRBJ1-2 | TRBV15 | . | CATSLAGTGRITF | TGTGCCACCAGCCTGGCCGGAACAGGAAGAATCACCTTC
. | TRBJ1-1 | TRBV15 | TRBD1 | CATSAQPGQTEAFF | TGTGCCACCAGCGCACAGCCGGGACAGACTGAAGCTTTCTTT
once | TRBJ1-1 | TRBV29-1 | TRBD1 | CSGVRQGNTEAFF | TGCAGCGGAGTCCGACAGGGTAATACTGAAGCTTTCTTT
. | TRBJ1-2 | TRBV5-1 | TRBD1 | CASSLGDSPIGGYTF | TGCGCCAGCAGCTTGGGGGACAGCCCGATTGGAGGCTACACCTTC
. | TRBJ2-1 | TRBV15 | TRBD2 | CATSNESTSGRANEQFF | TGTGCCACCAGCAACGAATCGACTAGCGGGAGGGCCAATGAGCAGTTCTTC
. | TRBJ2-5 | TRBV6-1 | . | CASTLLEQETQYF | TGTGCCAGCACCCTACTAGAACAAGAGACCCAGTACTTC
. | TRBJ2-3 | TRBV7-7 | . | CASSLDGFNTDTQYF | TGTGCCAGCAGCTTAGATGGCTTCAACACAGATACGCAGTATTTT
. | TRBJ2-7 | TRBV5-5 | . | CASSLGTAFTEQYF | TGTGCCAGCAGCTTAGGGACGGCCTTCACCGAGCAGTACTTC
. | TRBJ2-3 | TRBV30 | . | CAWSVGQPKGGDTQYF | TGTGCCTGGAGTGTGGGGCAGCCCAAAGGAGGGGATACGCAGTATTTT
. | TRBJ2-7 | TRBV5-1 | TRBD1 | CASSGRDRGDEQYF | TGCGCCAGCAGCGGCCGGGACAGGGGTGACGAGCAGTACTTC
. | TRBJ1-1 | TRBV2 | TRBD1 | CASSKTGPGTEAFF | TGTGCCAGCAGTAAGACAGGGCCCGGTACTGAAGCTTTCTTT